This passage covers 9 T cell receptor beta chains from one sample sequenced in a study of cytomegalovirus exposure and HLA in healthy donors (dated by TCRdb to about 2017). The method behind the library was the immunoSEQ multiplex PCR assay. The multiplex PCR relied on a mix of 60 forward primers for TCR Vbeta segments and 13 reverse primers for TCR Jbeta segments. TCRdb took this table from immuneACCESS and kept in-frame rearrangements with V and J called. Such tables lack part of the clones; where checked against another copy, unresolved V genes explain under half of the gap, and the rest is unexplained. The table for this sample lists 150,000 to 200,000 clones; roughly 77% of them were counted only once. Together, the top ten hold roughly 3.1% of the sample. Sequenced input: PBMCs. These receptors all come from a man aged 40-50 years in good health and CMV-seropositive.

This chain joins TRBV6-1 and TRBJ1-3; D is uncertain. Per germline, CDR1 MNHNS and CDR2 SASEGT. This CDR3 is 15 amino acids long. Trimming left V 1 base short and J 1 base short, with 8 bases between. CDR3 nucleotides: TGTGCCAGCAGTGAAGTCAACTGGTCTGGAAACACCATATATTTT. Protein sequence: CASSEVNWSGNTIYF.

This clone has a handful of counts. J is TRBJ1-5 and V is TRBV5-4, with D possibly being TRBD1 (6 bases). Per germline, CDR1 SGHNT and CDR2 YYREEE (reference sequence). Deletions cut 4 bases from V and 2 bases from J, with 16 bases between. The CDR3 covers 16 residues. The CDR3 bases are TGTGCCAGCAGCCCCCATGGGGGCATGGGCAATCAGCCCCAGCATTTT. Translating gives CASSPHGGMGNQPQHF.

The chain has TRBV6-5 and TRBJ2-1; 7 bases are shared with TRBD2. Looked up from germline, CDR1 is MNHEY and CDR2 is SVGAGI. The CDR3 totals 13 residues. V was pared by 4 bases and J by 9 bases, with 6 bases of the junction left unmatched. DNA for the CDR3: TGTGCCAGCAGTTTCCTAGCGGCCCGTGAGCAGTTCTTC. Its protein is CASSFLAAREQFF.

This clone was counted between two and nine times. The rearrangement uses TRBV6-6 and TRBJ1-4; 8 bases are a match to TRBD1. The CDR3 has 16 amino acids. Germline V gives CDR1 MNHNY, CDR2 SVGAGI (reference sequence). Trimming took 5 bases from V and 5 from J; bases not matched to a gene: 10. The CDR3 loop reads CASSTGQGAPNEKLFF. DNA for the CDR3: TGTGCCAGCAGTACTGGACAGGGAGCCCCCAATGAAAAACTGTTTTTT.

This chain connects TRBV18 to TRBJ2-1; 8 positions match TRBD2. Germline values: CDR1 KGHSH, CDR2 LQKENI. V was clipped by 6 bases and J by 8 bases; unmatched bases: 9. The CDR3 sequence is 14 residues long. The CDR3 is CASSPSGTRDEQFF. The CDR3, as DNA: TGTGCCAGCTCGCCCTCGGGGACTAGGGATGAGCAGTTCTTC.

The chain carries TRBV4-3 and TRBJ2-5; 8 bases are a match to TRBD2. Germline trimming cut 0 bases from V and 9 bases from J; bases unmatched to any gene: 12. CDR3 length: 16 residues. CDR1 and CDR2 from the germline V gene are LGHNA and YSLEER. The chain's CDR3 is CASSQDASGPTGAQYF. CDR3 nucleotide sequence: TGCGCCAGCAGCCAAGATGCTAGCGGGCCGACCGGGGCCCAGTACTTC.

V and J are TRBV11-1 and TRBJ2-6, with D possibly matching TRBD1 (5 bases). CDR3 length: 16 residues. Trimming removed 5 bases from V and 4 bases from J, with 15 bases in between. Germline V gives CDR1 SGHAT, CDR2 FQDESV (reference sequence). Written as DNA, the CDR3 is TGTGCCAGCAGCCAGGGCCCGGGTCGGGGGGCCAACGTCCTGACTTTC. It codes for CASSQGPGRGANVLTF.

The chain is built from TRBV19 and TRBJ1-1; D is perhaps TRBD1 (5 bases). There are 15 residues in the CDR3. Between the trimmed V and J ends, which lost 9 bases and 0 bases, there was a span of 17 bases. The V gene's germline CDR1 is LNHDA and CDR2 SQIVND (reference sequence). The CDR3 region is CASKAGWGMNTEAFF. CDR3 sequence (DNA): TGTGCCAGCAAGGCAGGGTGGGGCATGAACACTGAAGCTTTCTTT.

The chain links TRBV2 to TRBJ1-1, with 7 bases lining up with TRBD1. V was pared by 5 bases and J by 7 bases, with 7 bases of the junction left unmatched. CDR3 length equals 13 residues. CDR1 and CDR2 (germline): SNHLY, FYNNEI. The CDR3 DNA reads TGTGCCAGCAGTAGACAGGGTGGAGGTGAAGCTTTCTTT. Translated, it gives CASSRQGGGEAFF.